This entry lists 13 T cell receptor beta chains sequenced from one sample in a study of beta chain features in type 1 diabetes. Reverse transcribing all isolated RNA meant expressed TCRB transcripts were sequenced. Only in-frame clones appear in the TCRdb table, and some are missing; sequencing was by immunoSEQ multiplex PCR. This table has fewer than 200,000 clones, roughly an eighth appearing once. Sequenced sample: central memory CD4+ T cells from blood. These receptors all come from a woman aged 18 to 35 in good health.

This clone was counted between two and nine times. V is TRBV7-9 and J is TRBJ1-4; D call uncertain. V was pared by 3 bases and J by 7 bases, with 15 bases between. The V gene's germline CDR1 is SEHNR and CDR2 FQNEAQ (reference sequence). The CDR3 totals 15 residues. The CDR3 is CASSLYRKGGEKLFF. The CDR3 bases are TGTGCCAGCAGCTTGTACCGAAAAGGAGGTGAAAAACTGTTTTTT.

This clone turned up a few times. The chain couples TRBV15 to TRBJ2-1, with TRBD2 matching 13 bases. The germline gives CDR1 LNHNV, CDR2 YYDKDF (reference sequence). This CDR3 has 16 residues. Trimming cost V 2 bases and J 8 bases; bases outside gene matches: 6. The CDR3: CATSRTTSGRRDEQFF. The CDR3 nucleotides are TGTGCCACCAGCAGAACGACTAGCGGGAGGAGGGATGAGCAGTTCTTC.

The chain combines TRBV15 with TRBJ2-7; perhaps TRBD2 as D (5 bases). V was cut by 1 base and J by 2 bases, with 15 bases left in between. This CDR3 has 16 amino acids. Germline CDR1 reads LNHNV; CDR2 reads YYDKDF (reference sequence). CDR3 DNA sequence: TGTGCCACCAGCAGAGGTGAGGGAGCTCCGACCTACGAGCAGTACTTC. It translates to CATSRGEGAPTYEQYF. Combining the CDR3 with reference TRBV15 and TRBJ2-7 gives the whole variable domain DAMVIQNPRYQVTQFGKPVTLSCSQTLNHNVMYWYQQKSSQAPKLLFHYYDKDFNNEADTPDNFQSRRPNTSFCFLDIRSPGLGDTAMYLCATSRGEGAPTYEQYFGPGTRLTVT.

This clone was counted between two and nine times. The rearrangement links TRBV5-1 to TRBJ1-4, with D perhaps TRBD1 (6 bases). The CDR3 spans 16 residues. Germline-derived CDR1 and CDR2 are SGHRS and YFSETQ. With 2 bases removed from V and 5 bases from J, the gap between germline ends came to 16 bases. CDR3 residues: CASSFGQPNLNEKLFF. In nucleotides, the CDR3 is TGCGCCAGCAGCTTTGGACAGCCGAACTTAAATGAAAAACTGTTTTTT.

This clone was seen more than once but under ten times. The chain has TRBV19 and TRBJ2-1, with TRBD2 matching 9 bases. Germline CDR1 is LNHDA and CDR2 is SQIVND (reference sequence). V dropped 7 bases and J dropped 6; count of bases not matched to a gene: 10. This CDR3 has 15 residues. The CDR3 here is CASIERAGGSNEQFF. In DNA, the CDR3 is TGTGCCAGTATAGAGCGGGCGGGAGGGAGCAATGAGCAGTTCTTC.

Concerning this clone: At the DNA level, this CDR3 is encoded by other sequences in the same sample as well. The rearrangement uses TRBV5-1 and TRBJ2-5, with 11 bases lining up with TRBD1. After removal of 0 bases from V and 5 bases from J, the junction contained 6 bases not matched to a gene. Germline V lookup: CDR1 SGHRS, CDR2 YFSETQ. The CDR3 extends over 16 amino acids. The CDR3 region is CASSLGGQGARETQYF. The CDR3 DNA is TGCGCCAGCAGCTTGGGAGGACAGGGGGCAAGGGAGACCCAGTACTTC.

The chain joins TRBV6-1 to TRBJ2-5; no definite D call. The CDR3 is 14 amino acids. V gave up 2 bases and J gave up 0 bases, with 7 bases separating them. The germline CDR1 and CDR2 sequences are MNHNS and SASEGT. This CDR3 is CASSEMTNQETQYF. In DNA, the CDR3 is TGTGCCAGCAGTGAAATGACAAACCAAGAGACCCAGTACTTC.

At least ten counts were recorded for this clone. The CDR3 loop reads CASSQGPRTTGNTIYF. The CDR3 nucleotides are TGTGCCAGCAGCCAAGGCCCTCGGACTACTGGAAACACCATATATTTT. This rearrangement joins TRBV4-2 to TRBJ1-3; D remains unclear. The V gene's germline CDR1 is LGHNA and CDR2 YNFKEQ. V was pared by 1 base and J by 2 bases, with 12 bases between. The CDR3 length is 16 residues.

The chain carries TRBV27 and TRBJ1-2; a possible D gene is TRBD1 (6 bases). CDR3 length: 13 residues. The germline CDR1 and CDR2 sequences are MNHEY and SMNVEV (reference sequence). V lost 6 bases, J lost 4 bases, and 12 bases lay in between. CDR3 DNA sequence: TGTGCCAGCAGACGAGACAGGAGCTATGGCTACACCTTC. Protein sequence: CASRRDRSYGYTF.

This clone was detected a few times. The V call is TRBV9, the J call TRBJ2-7, with 7 bases fitting TRBD2. The CDR3 consists of 13 residues. Germline CDR1 and CDR2: SGDLS and YYNGEE. V shed 3 bases and J 3 bases; nucleotides not matched to a gene: 3. The CDR3 spells CASSAGGSYEQYF. The DNA for the CDR3 is TGTGCCAGCAGCGCCGGCGGGAGCTACGAGCAGTACTTC.

The V gene is TRBV7-3, the J gene TRBJ2-7; no reliable D call. V was shortened by 5 bases and J by 2 bases, with 13 bases between the two germline ends. From germline, CDR1 is SGHTA and CDR2 FQGTGA. The CDR3 sequence is 14 residues long. Written as DNA, the CDR3 is TGTGCCAGCAGCCTTCCGACACCACCCTACGAGCAGTACTTC. Its translation is CASSLPTPPYEQYF.

This clone occurred a few times. This chain uses TRBV28 with TRBJ2-1, with 9 bases identical to TRBD2. Trimming took 4 bases from V and 5 from J; bases not matched to a gene: 6. The CDR3 is 15 amino acids. Per germline, CDR1 MDHEN and CDR2 SYDVKM. The CDR3 loop is CASSSWASGDNEQFF. The CDR3 coding sequence is TGTGCCAGCAGTTCGTGGGCTAGCGGGGACAATGAGCAGTTCTTC.

This clone was seen a few times. This sequence joins TRBV28 and TRBJ2-1; 8 nucleotides line up with TRBD1. J was trimmed by 15 bases and V by 2 bases; bases with no gene match: 6. Germline CDR1 MDHEN, CDR2 SYDVKM. CDR3 size: 12 residues. DNA for the CDR3: TGTGCCAGCAGTTTAGGAGACAGGGGAGCGTTCTTC. Translation: CASSLGDRGAFF.